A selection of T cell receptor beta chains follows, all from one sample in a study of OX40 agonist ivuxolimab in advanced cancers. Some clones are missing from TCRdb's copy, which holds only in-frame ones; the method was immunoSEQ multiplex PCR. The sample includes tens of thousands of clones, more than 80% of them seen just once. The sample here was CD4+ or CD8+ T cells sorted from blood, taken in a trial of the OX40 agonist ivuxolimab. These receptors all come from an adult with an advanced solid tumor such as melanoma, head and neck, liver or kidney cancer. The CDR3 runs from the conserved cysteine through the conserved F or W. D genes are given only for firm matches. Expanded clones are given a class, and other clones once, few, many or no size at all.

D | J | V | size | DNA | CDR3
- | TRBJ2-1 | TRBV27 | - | TGTGCCAGCAGTTTAGCGGGAAGCTCCTACAATGAGCAGTTCTTC | CASSLAGSSYNEQFF
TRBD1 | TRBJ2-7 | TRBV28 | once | TGTGCCAGCAGCAACCTAGGGGGGACAGGGTTCTACGAGCAGTACTTC | CASSNLGGTGFYEQYF
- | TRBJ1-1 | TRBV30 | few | TGTGTGGGAAATCTGAACACTGAAGCTTTCTTT | CVGNLNTEAFF
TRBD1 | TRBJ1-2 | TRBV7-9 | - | TGTGCCAGCAGACGTCCGGGACAGGGGGCGTTTGGCTACACCTTC | CASRRPGQGAFGYTF
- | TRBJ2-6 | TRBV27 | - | TGTGCCAGCAGTTTCGGGGTTCGTTCTGGGGCCAACGTCCTGACTTTC | CASSFGVRSGANVLTF
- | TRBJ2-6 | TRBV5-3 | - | TGTGCCAGAAGCTTTAGGGCCCGGGAACAGACCTCTTGGGCCAACGTCCTGACTTTC | CARSFRAREQTSWANVLTF
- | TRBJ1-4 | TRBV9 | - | TGTGCCAGCAGCGTAGAAGGGATAGCAACTAATGAAAAACTGTTTTTT | CASSVEGIATNEKLFF
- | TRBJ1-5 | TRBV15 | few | TGTGCCACCAGCACCTCGACAGCATCTCCCCAGCATTTT | CATSTSTASPQHF
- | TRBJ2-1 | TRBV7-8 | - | TGTGCCAGCAGCTTAGTAGCTCTACCCCTAAATGAGCAGTTCTTC | CASSLVALPLNEQFF
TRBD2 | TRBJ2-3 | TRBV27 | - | TGTGCCAGCAGTTTAAACCCGCCGACGGTAGCGGGGACAGATACGCAGTATTTT | CASSLNPPTVAGTDTQYF
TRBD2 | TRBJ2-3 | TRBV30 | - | TGTGCCTGGACCCTCCCTCGGGGGGGAGATACGCAGTATTTT | CAWTLPRGGDTQYF